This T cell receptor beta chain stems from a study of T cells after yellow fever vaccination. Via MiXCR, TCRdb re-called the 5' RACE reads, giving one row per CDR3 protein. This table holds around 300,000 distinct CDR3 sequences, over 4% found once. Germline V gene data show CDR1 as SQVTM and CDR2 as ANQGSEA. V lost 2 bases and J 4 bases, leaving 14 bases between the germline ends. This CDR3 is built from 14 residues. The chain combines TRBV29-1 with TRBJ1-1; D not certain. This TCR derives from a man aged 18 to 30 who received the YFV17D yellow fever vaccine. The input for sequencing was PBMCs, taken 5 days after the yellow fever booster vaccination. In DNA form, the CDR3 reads TGCAGCGTTGAATGGCCGGAGGCACCCACTGAAGCTTTCTTT. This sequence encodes CSVEWPEAPTEAFF.